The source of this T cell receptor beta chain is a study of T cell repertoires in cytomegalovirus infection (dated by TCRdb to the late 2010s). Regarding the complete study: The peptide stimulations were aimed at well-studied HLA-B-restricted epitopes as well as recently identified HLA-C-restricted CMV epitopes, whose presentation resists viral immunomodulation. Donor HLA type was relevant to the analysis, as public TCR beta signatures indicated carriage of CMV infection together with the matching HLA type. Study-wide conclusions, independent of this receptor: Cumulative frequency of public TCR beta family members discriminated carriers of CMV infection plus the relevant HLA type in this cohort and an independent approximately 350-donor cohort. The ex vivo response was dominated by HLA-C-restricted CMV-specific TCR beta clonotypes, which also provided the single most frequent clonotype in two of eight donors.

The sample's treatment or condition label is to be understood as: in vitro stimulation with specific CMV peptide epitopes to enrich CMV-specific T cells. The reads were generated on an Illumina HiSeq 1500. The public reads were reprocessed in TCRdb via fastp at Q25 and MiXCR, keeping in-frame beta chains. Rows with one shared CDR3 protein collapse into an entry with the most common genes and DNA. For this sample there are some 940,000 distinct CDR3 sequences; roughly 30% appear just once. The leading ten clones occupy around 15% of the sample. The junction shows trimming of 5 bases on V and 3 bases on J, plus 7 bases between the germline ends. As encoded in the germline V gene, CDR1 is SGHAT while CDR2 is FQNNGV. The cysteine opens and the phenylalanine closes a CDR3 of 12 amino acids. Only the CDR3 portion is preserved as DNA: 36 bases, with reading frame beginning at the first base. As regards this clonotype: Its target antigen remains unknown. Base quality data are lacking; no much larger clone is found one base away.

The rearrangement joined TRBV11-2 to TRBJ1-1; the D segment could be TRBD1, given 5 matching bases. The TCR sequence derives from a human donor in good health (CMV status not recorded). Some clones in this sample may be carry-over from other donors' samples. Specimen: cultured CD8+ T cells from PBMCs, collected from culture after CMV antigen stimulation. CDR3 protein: CASSGRDTEAFF. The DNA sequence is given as TGTGCCAGCAGCGGCAGGGACACTGAAGCTTTCTTT.